This record looks at one T cell receptor beta chain sequence and its context. Its antigen is not known. The V gene end was trimmed by 6 bases and the J gene end by 3 bases; junction bases not matched to a gene: 15. The CDR3 is 17 amino acids. The germline V gene encodes CDR1 MNHEY and CDR2 SMNVEV (reference sequence). This sample is part of a study of cytomegalovirus exposure and HLA in healthy donors. Study results and limitations: Many donors shared some public TCRs, even though most TCR sequences were rare. A classifier reportedly called cytomegalovirus status with high sensitivity and specificity. That first-cohort TCR clusters tended to co-occur in the 120 or so validation repertoires was found in a later analysis. Cytomegalovirus association was listed for 164 TCR beta chains.

Profiling relied on immunoSEQ multiplex PCR, and the TCRdb table lists in-frame clones only, not all of them. Here the sample spans about 170,000 clones, around 85% being singletons. The sequence came from a woman aged 25 to 45 in good health and CMV-seronegative. The rearrangement links TRBV27 to TRBJ2-7; TRBD1 matches at 9 bases. The sequenced material came from PBMCs. For the CDR3, the DNA is TGTGCCAGCAGCCCTGGGACAGGGCTTAAAATAGGCTACGAGCAGTACTTC. The encoded protein is CASSPGTGLKIGYEQYF.